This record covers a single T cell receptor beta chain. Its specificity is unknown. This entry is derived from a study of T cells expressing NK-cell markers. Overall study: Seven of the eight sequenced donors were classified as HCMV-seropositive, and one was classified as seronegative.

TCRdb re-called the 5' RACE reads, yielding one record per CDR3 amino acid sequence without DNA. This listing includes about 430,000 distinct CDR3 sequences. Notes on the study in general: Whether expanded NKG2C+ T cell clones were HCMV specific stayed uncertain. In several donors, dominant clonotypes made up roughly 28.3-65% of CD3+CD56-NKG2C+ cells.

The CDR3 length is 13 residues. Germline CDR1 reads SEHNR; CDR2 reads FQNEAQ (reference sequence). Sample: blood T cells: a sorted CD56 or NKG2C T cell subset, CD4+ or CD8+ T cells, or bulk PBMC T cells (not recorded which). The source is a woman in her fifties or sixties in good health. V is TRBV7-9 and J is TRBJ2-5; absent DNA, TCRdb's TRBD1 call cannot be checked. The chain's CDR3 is CASSLLGGETQYF.